This TCR beta chain originates from a study of PD-1 blockade in classical Hodgkin lymphoma. Every patient relapsed after autologous stem cell transplantation, and brentuximab vedotin exposure varied. A word on this clone: Its antigen is unidentified.

Profiled with immunoSEQ multiplex PCR; TCRdb holds only in-frame clones, not every one. The data hold 29,000 or so clones, with more than 60% observed a single time. Trimming took off 8 bases at V and 1 base at J, with 9 bases between the two ends. Looked up from germline, CDR1 is MNHEY and CDR2 is SVGAGI. The CDR3 has 14 amino acids. Overall study findings and caveats: Healthy donors reportedly exceeded newly diagnosed patients in baseline TCR diversity. Diversity in CD4+ TCRs, unlike that measured in CD8+ TCRs, had risen significantly by C4D1.

This specimen was peripheral blood mononuclear cells (PBMCs), taken before the second cycle of nivolumab. The chain combines TRBV6-5 with TRBJ2-6; D is undetermined. This receptor was identified in a human donor with classical Hodgkin lymphoma. The CDR3 is CASFGRSGANVLTF. The CDR3 region has the DNA TGTGCCAGCTTTGGGCGGTCTGGGGCCAACGTCCTGACTTTC.